The sample holds a few counts of the clone carrying this TCR beta chain. Trimming stripped 7 bases from V and 1 base from J, with 10 bases between. The CDR3 totals 12 residues. Germline loops: CDR1 DFQATT, CDR2 SNEGSKA (reference sequence). These data originate in a study of human T cells and chemical hapten exposure. Across the whole study: Minor pooled library volume differences mainly drove per-sample TCR yield variation.

The study's library attached unique molecular identifiers to single cDNA molecules. TCRdb reprocessed the RACE reads via MiXCR and lists one record per CDR3 protein. The repertoire includes tens of thousands of distinct CDR3 sequences, more than 8% of them detected once, and around 9.6% sits in the top ten. The time point was: pre-sensitization, week 0. The treatment was: therapeutic diphenylcyclopropenone sensitization with weekly scalp DPC. The sequence derives from a man aged 40-49 years with alopecia areata. Some clones in this sample may be carry-over from other donors' samples. The sequencing used whole blood, collected in connection with sensitization to the hapten diphenylcyclopropenone (DPC). The chain is built from TRBV20-1 and TRBJ1-1; no firm D call. CDR3 nucleotide sequence: TGCAGTGTGGCTGGCCAGAACACTGAAGCTTTCTTT. Translated, it gives CSVAGQNTEAFF.